Below, 5 T cell receptor beta chains from the same sample are listed, as sequenced in a study of blood T cell repertoires in COVID-19. Only in-frame clones appear in the TCRdb table, and some are missing; sequencing was by immunoSEQ multiplex PCR. This table holds more than 200,000 clones, 65% to 90% found once. Sequences were obtained from peripheral blood. The receptors come from a woman aged 80 or older with active or convalescent COVID-19.

The V and J genes are TRBV27 and TRBJ1-1, with 8 bases lining up with TRBD1. Germline V gene sequence: CDR1 MNHEY, CDR2 SMNVEV (reference sequence). V lost 4 bases and J lost 5; bases outside the gene matches: 3. The CDR3 totals 13 residues. The CDR3 DNA follows: TGTGCCAGCAGTTCAACAGGGGGGACTGAAGCTTTCTTT. It encodes CASSSTGGTEAFF.

This clone was seen only a few times. CDR3 DNA: TGTGCCAGCAGTTTATTCGGGGTCGGCTATGGCTACACCTTC. Its protein is CASSLFGVGYGYTF. V is TRBV27 and J is TRBJ1-2, with no clear D. This CDR3 spans 14 amino acids. Germline V gene sequence: CDR1 MNHEY, CDR2 SMNVEV (reference sequence). V was clipped by 1 base and J by 4 bases, with 10 bases between them.

This clone has just a few counts. This sequence joins TRBV2 and TRBJ1-5; 9 bases map to TRBD1. From germline, CDR1 is SNHLY and CDR2 FYNNEI. Losses at the gene ends were 7 bases for V and 6 bases for J; bases not matched to a gene: 4. The CDR3 consists of 13 residues. CDR3 region: CASNVQGAQPQHF. The CDR3 DNA reads as TGTGCCAGCAACGTACAGGGGGCTCAGCCCCAGCATTTT.

The chain employs TRBV3-1 (or the pseudogene TRBV3-2) and TRBJ2-4; a possible D gene is TRBD2 (6 bases). Trimming cost V 1 base and J 1 base, with 14 bases left between them. There are 17 residues in the CDR3. Looked up from germline, CDR1 is LGHDT and CDR2 is YNNKEL (reference sequence). The CDR3 region has the DNA TGTGCCAGCAGCCAAGCGGGGGTTGGGTTGGCCAAAAACATTCAGTACTTC. It translates to CASSQAGVGLAKNIQYF.

The chain couples TRBV5-1 to TRBJ1-6, with a possible D match to TRBD1 (6 bases). V gave up 4 bases and J gave up 0 bases, with 11 bases separating them. The CDR3 length is 16 residues. Germline V gene data show CDR1 as SGHRS and CDR2 as YFSETQ. For the CDR3, the DNA is TGCGCCAGCAGCGTAACAGGGAGCTCCTATAATTCACCCCTCCACTTT. This translates into CASSVTGSSYNSPLHF.